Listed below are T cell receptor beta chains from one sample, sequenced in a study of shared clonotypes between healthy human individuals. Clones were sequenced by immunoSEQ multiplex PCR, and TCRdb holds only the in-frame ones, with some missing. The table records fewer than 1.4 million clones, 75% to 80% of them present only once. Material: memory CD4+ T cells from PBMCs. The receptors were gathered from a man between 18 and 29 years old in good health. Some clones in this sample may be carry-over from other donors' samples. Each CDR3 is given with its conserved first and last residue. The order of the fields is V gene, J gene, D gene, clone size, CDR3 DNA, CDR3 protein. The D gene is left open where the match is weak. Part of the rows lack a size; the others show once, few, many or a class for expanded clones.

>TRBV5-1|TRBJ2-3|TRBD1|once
TGCGCCAGCAGCTTGGCCGTTTCGTCCAGGGGGACAGATACGCAGTATTTT
CASSLAVSSRGTDTQYF
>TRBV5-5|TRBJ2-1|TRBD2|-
TGTGCCAGCAGATTGGGTTTGGGCGGGAGGAATGATGAGCAGTTCTTC
CASRLGLGGRNDEQFF
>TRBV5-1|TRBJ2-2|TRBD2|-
TGCGCCAGCGCACCGGGACTAGCGGGCCTAAACACCGGGGAGCTGTTTTTT
CASAPGLAGLNTGELFF
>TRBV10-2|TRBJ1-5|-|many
TGCGCCAGCAGTCCCGGACTGAGTCAGCCCCAGCATTTT
CASSPGLSQPQHF
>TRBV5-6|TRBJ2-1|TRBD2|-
TGTGCCAGCAGCTTGGTTGGACTAGCGTACTACAATGAGCAGTTCTTC
CASSLVGLAYYNEQFF
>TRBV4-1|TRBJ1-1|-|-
TGCGCCAGCAGCCCGAGGACAGTGAACACTGAAGCTTTCTTT
CASSPRTVNTEAFF
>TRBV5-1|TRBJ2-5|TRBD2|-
TGCGCCAGCAGAGTGGATAGCGGGGAAGAGACCCAGTACTTC
CASRVDSGEETQYF
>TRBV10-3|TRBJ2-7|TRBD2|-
TGTGCCATCAGGGAATCGGTACTAGCGGGAGGGCCTATCCGCTACGAGCAGTACTTC
CAIRESVLAGGPIRYEQYF
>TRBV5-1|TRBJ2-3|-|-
TGCGCCAGCAGCTTACCGGACAGCTACCTCACAGATACGCAGTATTTT
CASSLPDSYLTDTQYF
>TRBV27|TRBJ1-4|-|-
TGTGCCAGCAGTCCCGCCGGAGCGGAAAAACTGTTTTTT
CASSPAGAEKLFF
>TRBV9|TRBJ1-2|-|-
TGTGCCAGCAGCGTAGTGGTGGCAGGTTCTAACTATGGCTACACCTTC
CASSVVVAGSNYGYTF
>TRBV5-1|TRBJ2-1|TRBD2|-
TGCGCCAGCAGCCTCGGACTAGCGGGCTACAATGAGCAGTTCTTC
CASSLGLAGYNEQFF
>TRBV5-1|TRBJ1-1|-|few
TGCGCCAGCGTATTGAGGCGTGGCACTGAAGCTTTCTTT
CASVLRRGTEAFF
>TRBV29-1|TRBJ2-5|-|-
TGCAGCGTTGTCCCTTTTCGACGACAAGAGACCCAGTACTTC
CSVVPFRRQETQYF
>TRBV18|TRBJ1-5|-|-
TGTGCCAGCTCACCAGGTTGGGGGGGTCTACAGCCCCAGCATTTT
CASSPGWGGLQPQHF
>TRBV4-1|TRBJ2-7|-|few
TGCGCCAGCAGCCAAGAACCGCCAGGAGCGAGAGGGTCAGGGGAGCAGTACTTC
CASSQEPPGARGSGEQYF
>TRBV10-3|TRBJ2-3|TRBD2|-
TGTGCCATCAGTTCTAGCGGGAGGGGCACAGATACGCAGTATTTT
CAISSSGRGTDTQYF
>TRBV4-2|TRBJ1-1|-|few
TGTGCCAGCAGCTCCCGATTGGCTGAGAACACTGAAGCTTTCTTT
CASSSRLAENTEAFF
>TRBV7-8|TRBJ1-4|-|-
TGTGCCAGCAGCCGAGCGGGCTTTGAAAAACTGTTTTTT
CASSRAGFEKLFF
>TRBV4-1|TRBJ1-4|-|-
TGCGCCAGCAGAGAGGGCGGGCGTGAAAAACTGTTTTTT
CASREGGREKLFF
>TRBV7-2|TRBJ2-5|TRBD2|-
TGTGCCAGCAGCCAGGGGCTAGCGGGAGTCGGGGAGACCCAGTACTTC
CASSQGLAGVGETQYF
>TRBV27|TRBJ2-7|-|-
TGTGCCAGCAGTTCTCGCAGGGACGCCTACGAGCAGTACTTC
CASSSRRDAYEQYF
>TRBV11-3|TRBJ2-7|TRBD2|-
TGTGCCAGCAGCTCCAGAGGGTACCTAGCGGGAAACTACGAGCAGTACTTC
CASSSRGYLAGNYEQYF
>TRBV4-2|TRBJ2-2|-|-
TGTGCCAGCAGCCAAGTCCTAGGGGGGCCGTACACCGGGGAGCTGTTTTTT
CASSQVLGGPYTGELFF
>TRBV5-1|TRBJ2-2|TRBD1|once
TGCGCCAGCAGCTCCGGACAGGGACCCGGGGAGCTGTTTTTT
CASSSGQGPGELFF
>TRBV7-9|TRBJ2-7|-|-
TGTGCCAGCAGCTCTCAACCGGGACCAGGGTACGAGCAGTACTTC
CASSSQPGPGYEQYF
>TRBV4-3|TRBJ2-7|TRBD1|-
TGCGCCAGCAGCCAAGATTGGGACAGGGCCCCTTACGAGCAGTACTTC
CASSQDWDRAPYEQYF